This TCR beta chain was obtained from a study of Graves' ophthalmopathy and Graves' hyperthyroidism. The overall study: Pretreatment peripheral blood was obtained at initial diagnosis. The study, taken as a whole, reports: Blood also harbored most expanded thyroid clonotypes above 0.001 frequency. A 13-signature model separated ophthalmopathy from stable hyperthyroidism, reaching roughly 85% sensitivity and 81.08% specificity cross-validated.

There are many counts of this clonotype. As yet, its antigen is unknown. The authors amplified TCR beta CDR3 regions from RNA transcripts. First-round RT-PCR relied on HTBI primers, and a second-round multiplex PCR came next. TCRdb reanalysed the multiplex PCR reads using MiXCR and keeps one entry per CDR3 protein. The sample has fewer than 350,000 distinct CDR3 sequences; about a sixth are singletons. For donors with ophthalmopathy, the disease showed moderate-to-severe activity, reached CAS ≥3 and NOSPECS ≥4, and had lasted under 3 months. CDR1 and CDR2 from the germline V gene are LGHDT and YNNKEL (reference sequence). V shed 5 bases and J shed 2 bases, with 7 bases lying between them. This CDR3 is built from 12 residues.

Material: peripheral blood. This clonotype originated in an adult man with Graves' ophthalmopathy. The rearrangement links TRBV3-1 to TRBJ2-7, with D unclear. The CDR3 bases are TGTGCCAGCAGCTCACGGGCCTACGAGCAGTACTTC. Protein: CASSSRAYEQYF.